This record looks at one TCR beta chain sequence and its context. As yet, its antigen is unknown. A junction end diverges from the germline sequence, so it may reflect a read error. cDNA libraries of TCR beta carried unique molecular identifiers. Each batch of roughly 0.95 to 10 million T cells produced a few hundred thousand cDNA molecules. A single record per CDR3 protein comes from TCRdb applying MiXCR to the PCR reads. The data hold approximately 630,000 distinct CDR3 sequences, with around 60% observed a single time. This CDR3 comprises 16 residues. Germline V gene data show CDR1 as PRHDT and CDR2 as FYEKMQ (reference sequence). The sample is drawn from a study of post-analysis software for immune sequencing data. At the level of the study: Patients had relapsing-remitting, secondary progressive or progressive-relapsing multiple sclerosis; some lacked subtype. Study findings and constraints: A significant reduction in normalized Chao1 diversity was observed in multiple sclerosis patients versus controls. Clustering by F measure revealed strong co-clustering among samples prepared together in one batch. The study found TRBV5-6, TRBV5-1 and TRBV20-1 among five or six TRBV segments more frequent in patients than controls.

The clonotype comes from a girl aged 2 to 10 with multiple sclerosis. The rearrangement joins TRBV13 to TRBJ2-7, with 12 bases that match TRBD2. The material sequenced was blood. The CDR3 coding sequence is TGTGCCAGCAGCGTAGGACCCGGGACTAGCGGGTACGAGCAGTACTTC. Its translation: CASSVGPGTSGYEQYF.